This T cell receptor (beta chain) was retrieved from a study of identical twins. This clonotype was seen more than once but under ten times. Its antigen is unidentified. TCRdb analysed the 5' RACE reads with MiXCR anew, one entry per CDR3 protein. The sample records about 390,000 distinct CDR3 sequences, 9% to 10% being singletons. Among all donors, each was a healthy Caucasian. With 5 bases removed from V and 3 bases from J, the gap between germline ends came to 17 bases. This CDR3 is 16 amino acids long. CDR1 SGHVS and CDR2 FQNEAQ come from the germline V gene. Regarding the study as a whole: Potential partial confounding of zero-insertion analyses by invariant MAIT and iNKT cells was noted. Fewer insertions were carried by abundant cord blood beta clonotypes, but none was seen in memory repertoires.

The source material was naive T cells sorted from blood. The receptor was isolated from a woman in her fifties or sixties in good health. J is TRBJ2-1 and V is TRBV7-8; tentatively, D is TRBD1 (5 bases). DNA for the CDR3: TGTGCCAGCAGCCCCAGACAGAGAGGTCTCTACAATGAGCAGTTCTTC. Translated: CASSPRQRGLYNEQFF.